This T cell receptor beta chain was captured by sequencing in a study of CD8+ T cells in alopecia areata. Across the study: Affected scalp percentage set treated patients' severity scores.

Study outcomes and limitations: Scalp clonality and expanded CD8+ clones among the top 100 showed significant decreases with tofacitinib.

As for treatment: oral pan-JAK inhibitor, 5-10 mg twice daily. This clone has a handful of counts. No antigen is known for it. This sample includes further DNA sequences coding for the same CDR3. Germline assignment: CDR1 MGHRA and CDR2 YSYEKL. This CDR3 has 15 amino acids. V was shortened by 0 bases and J by 3 bases, with 11 bases between the two germline ends. The sequencing template was cDNA reverse transcribed from extracted RNA. Libraries were prepared by immunoSEQ multiplex PCR; TCRdb keeps only in-frame clonotypes and omits some of them. The sample holds 150,000 to 200,000 clones, approximately 52% seen once.

The chain uses TRBV4-1 and TRBJ1-2; D not certain. The source of this sequence is a human donor with alopecia areata. This specimen was CD4+ T cells sorted from blood, taken at approximately week 60, from a patient treated with tofacitinib. CDR3 in amino acids: CASSQDPTGDYGYTF. DNA of the CDR3: TGCGCCAGCAGCCAAGATCCGACCGGGGACTATGGCTACACCTTC.